This T cell receptor beta chain was sequenced for a study of early T cells in non-severe SARS-CoV-2 infection listed by TCRdb under 2021. As for the study more broadly: Because TCR sequencing was done on bulk RNA from unsorted whole blood, the alpha and beta chains could not be paired. The paper as a whole reports these results and caveats: VDJdb matching was skewed toward anti-spike CD8 responses and likely underestimated virus-specific expansions, missing private and CD4 specificities.

The library came from 5' RACE. Sequencing relied on a NextSeq 500. To correct for sequencing error and PCR bias, the TCR library protocol tagged individual cDNA molecules with unique molecular identifiers. TCR alpha and beta chains were both sequenced, and the abundances of alpha and beta sequences in each sample were closely correlated with each other. The original methods were these. Decombinator V4 was used to perform V gene, J gene and CDR3 annotation of TCR sequences. TCRs were defined as expanded if a significant change between any two time points was detected under a Poisson model with p below 0.0001. TCR abundances were normalised to the total number of TCRs sequenced in each sample and reported as counts per million. VDJdb, accessed 1 November 2021, was searched for CMV, EBV and SARS-CoV-2 annotated TCRs, with TCRs annotated for multiple antigens excluded. The raw public reads went through TCRdb reprocessing: fastp at Q25, MiXCR clone calling, in-frame beta chains kept. Identical CDR3 proteins give one entry, which carries the most common genes and DNA. Clone size and V and J calls follow TCRdb, not the original study. This sample holds tens of thousands of distinct CDR3 sequences; more than 9% were observed only once. The ten largest account for around 4.3% of the sample.

Set within a cohort of healthcare workers in London, UK, this nested case-control study involved weekly PCR testing of nasopharyngeal swabs along with blood sampling. Healthcare workers were recruited between 23 and 31 March 2020, during the week of the UK lockdown, and were followed weekly for up to roughly 15 weeks. This clonotype was observed many times. Its antigen remains undetermined. Base qualities are not provided; no much larger clone lies one nucleotide away. The TCR originated in an adult who was a healthcare worker with PCR-confirmed SARS-CoV-2 infection or an uninfected control (not recorded which). The sample taken for sequencing was whole blood.

Read as DNA, the sequence is TGTGCCAGCAGCCAACCCAACTATGGCTACACCTTC. Its product reads: CASSQPNYGYTF. The chain is assembled from TRBV6-2 or TRBV6-3 and TRBJ1-2; the D gene identity is not certain. Trimming takes 6 bases from V and 2 bases from J, and the germline ends sit 7 bases apart. From the cysteine through the phenylalanine, the CDR3 covers 12 amino acids. This entry keeps only the CDR3 DNA: 36 bases, framed from base 1. Via the germline V gene, CDR1 is MNHEY and CDR2 SVGEGT.